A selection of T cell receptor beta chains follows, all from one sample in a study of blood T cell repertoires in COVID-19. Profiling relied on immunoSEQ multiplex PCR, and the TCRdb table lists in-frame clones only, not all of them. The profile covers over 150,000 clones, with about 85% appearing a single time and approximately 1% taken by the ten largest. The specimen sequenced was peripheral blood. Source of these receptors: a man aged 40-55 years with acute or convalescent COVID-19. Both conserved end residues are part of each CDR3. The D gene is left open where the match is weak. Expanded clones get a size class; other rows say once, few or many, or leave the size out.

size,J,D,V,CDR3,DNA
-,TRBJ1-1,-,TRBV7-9,CASSSRLEAFF,TGTGCCAGCAGCTCCCGACTAGAAGCTTTCTTT
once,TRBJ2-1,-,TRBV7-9,CASSLVGEGWDEQFF,TGTGCCAGCAGCTTAGTGGGCGAGGGTTGGGATGAGCAGTTCTTC
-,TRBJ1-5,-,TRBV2,CASTGGRTINQPQHF,TGTGCCAGCACCGGAGGGCGGACGATTAATCAGCCCCAGCATTTT
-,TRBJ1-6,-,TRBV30,CAWRTTGIASPLHF,TGTGCCTGGAGGACGACAGGCATTGCGTCACCCCTCCACTTT
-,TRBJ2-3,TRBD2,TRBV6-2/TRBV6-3,CASSSRGAPDTQYF,TGTGCCAGCAGTTCGCGGGGGGCCCCCGATACGCAGTATTTT
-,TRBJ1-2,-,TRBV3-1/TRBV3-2,CASSPATGVYGYTF,TGTGCCAGCAGCCCGGCGACGGGGGTCTATGGCTACACCTTC
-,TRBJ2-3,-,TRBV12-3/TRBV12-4,CASSLRPDTQYF,TGTGCCAGCAGTTTGAGGCCAGATACGCAGTATTTT
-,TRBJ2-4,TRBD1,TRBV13,CASSYRLQGTKNIQYF,TGTGCCAGCAGCTACCGATTACAGGGGACCAAAAACATTCAGTACTTC
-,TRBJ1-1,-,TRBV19,CASSIGANTEAFF,TGTGCCAGTAGTATAGGAGCCAACACTGAAGCTTTCTTT
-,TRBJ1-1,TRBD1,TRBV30,CAWSVDRVNTEAFF,TGTGCCTGGAGTGTAGACAGGGTGAACACTGAAGCTTTCTTT
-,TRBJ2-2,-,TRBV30,CAWSSPDYTGELFF,TGTGCCTGGAGTTCGCCCGACTACACCGGGGAGCTGTTTTTT
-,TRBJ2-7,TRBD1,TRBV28,CASALRQGYQHEQYF,TGTGCCAGCGCACTTAGACAGGGGTATCAGCACGAGCAGTACTTC
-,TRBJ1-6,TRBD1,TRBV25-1,CASREPDRGNSPLHF,TGTGCCAGCCGCGAACCAGACAGGGGGAATTCACCCCTCCACTTT
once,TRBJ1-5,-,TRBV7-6,CASSLGAKGGNQPQHF,TGTGCCAGCAGCTTAGGTGCAAAGGGGGGCAATCAGCCCCAGCATTTT
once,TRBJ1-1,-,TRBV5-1,CASSPTRETTEAFF,TGCGCCAGCAGCCCCACCAGGGAAACAACTGAAGCTTTCTTT